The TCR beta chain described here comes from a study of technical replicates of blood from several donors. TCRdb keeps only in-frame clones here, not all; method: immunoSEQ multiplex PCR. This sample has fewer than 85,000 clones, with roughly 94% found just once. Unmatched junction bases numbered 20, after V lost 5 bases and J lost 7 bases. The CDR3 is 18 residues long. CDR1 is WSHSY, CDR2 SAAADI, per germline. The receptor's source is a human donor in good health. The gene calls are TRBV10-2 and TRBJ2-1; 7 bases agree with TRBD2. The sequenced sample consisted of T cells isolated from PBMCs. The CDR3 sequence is CASSQRTNGGWWGNEQFF. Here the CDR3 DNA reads TGCGCCAGCAGTCAAAGAACTAACGGGGGGTGGTGGGGAAATGAGCAGTTCTTC.